These 22 T cell receptor beta chains originate from one sample sequenced in a study of shared clonotypes between healthy human individuals. Some clones are missing from TCRdb's copy, which holds only in-frame ones; the method was immunoSEQ multiplex PCR. The table includes hundreds of thousands of clones, around 72% detected once. The sample comprised memory CD4+ T cells sorted from blood. Subset here: CD45RA-negative fraction. The receptors here all came from a woman younger than 45 in good health.

This sequence joins TRBV18 and TRBJ2-3; D is uncertain. The V and J ends lost 2 bases and 3 bases respectively, with 9 bases between them. From germline, CDR1 is KGHSH and CDR2 LQKENI. The CDR3 extends over 14 amino acids. For the CDR3, the DNA is TGTGCCAGCTCACCAATAAGGGCTACAGATACGCAGTATTTT. Its protein is CASSPIRATDTQYF.

To note about this clone: Other DNA sequences within the sample encode an identical CDR3. The CDR3 bases are TGTGCCTGGAGAACTAGCGGGAGTTCCTACGAGCAGTACTTC. Residues: CAWRTSGSSYEQYF. The rearrangement links TRBV30 to TRBJ2-7, with 11 bases lining up with TRBD2. The junction had 2 bases not matched to a gene; V was cut back by 3 bases and J by 1 base. The CDR3 is 14 amino acids. Germline V gene sequence: CDR1 GTSNPN, CDR2 SVGIG (reference sequence).

CDR3 sequence (DNA): TGTGCCAGCAGTTCCCCGGGGGGGACAGATACGCAGTATTTT. This codes for CASSSPGGTDTQYF. The chain combines TRBV27 with TRBJ2-3, with 8 bases matching TRBD2. J lost 3 bases, V lost 4 bases, and 3 bases had no gene match. The germline gives CDR1 MNHEY, CDR2 SMNVEV (reference sequence). The CDR3 has 14 residues.

This chain joins TRBV6-6 and TRBJ1-5; D uncertain. The ends were cut back, 6 bases at V and 9 bases at J, with 21 bases in the middle. CDR1 MNHNY and CDR2 SVGAGI come from the germline V gene (reference sequence). The CDR3 has 15 residues. The CDR3 sequence: CASSSAWIGGSPQHF. The CDR3 DNA reads TGTGCCAGCAGCTCCGCATGGATAGGAGGATCGCCCCAGCATTTT.

The V call is TRBV28, the J call TRBJ1-1, with 10 bases matching TRBD1. Trimming at V came to 4 bases and at J to 6 bases, leaving 8 bases not matched to a gene. The CDR3 spans 15 residues. CDR1 is MDHEN and CDR2 is SYDVKM in the germline V gene. As DNA, the CDR3 is TGTGCCAGCAGTTCAGGACAGGGGGACGCGGCTGAAGCTTTCTTT. It yields the protein CASSSGQGDAAEAFF.

The chain uses TRBV2 and TRBJ2-7; TRBD1 matches 7 bases. Germline V gene lookup returns CDR1 SNHLY and CDR2 FYNNEI. The CDR3 consists of 13 residues. The ends lost 9 bases at V and 4 bases at J; junction bases unmatched: 9. CDR3 sequence: CASTWGTDYEQYF. DNA of the CDR3: TGTGCCAGTACTTGGGGGACAGATTACGAGCAGTACTTC. Using reference TRBV2 and TRBJ2-7 for the parts outside the CDR3, the full variable domain is EPEVTQTPSHQVTQMGQEVILRCVPISNHLYFYWYRQILGQKVEFLVSFYNNEISEKSEIFDDQFSVERPDGSNFTLKIRSTKLEDSAMYFCASTWGTDYEQYFGPGTRLTVT.

The gene calls are TRBV11-2 and TRBJ2-3; 7 bases are a match to TRBD2. Germline loops: CDR1 SGHAT, CDR2 FQNNGV. CDR3 length: 15 amino acids. With V trimmed by 3 bases and J by 0 bases, 3 bases remained unmatched. In nucleotides, the CDR3 is TGTGCCAGCAGCTTCCTAGCGGATAGCACAGATACGCAGTATTTT. Its protein product is CASSFLADSTDTQYF.

The rearrangement joins TRBV11-2 to TRBJ2-4; D tentatively fits TRBD1 or TRBD2 (6 bases each). Germline CDR1 SGHAT, CDR2 FQNNGV. Trimming removed 7 bases at V and 4 bases at J, with 17 bases between. There are 15 residues in the CDR3. The CDR3 here is CASNPSGAGKNIQYF. For the CDR3, the DNA is TGTGCCAGCAACCCCTCGGGGGCGGGTAAAAACATTCAGTACTTC.

The V gene is TRBV11-2, the J gene TRBJ1-3, with a tentative D call TRBD1 (6 bases). Germline CDR1 SGHAT, CDR2 FQNNGV. The CDR3 has 17 residues. Trimming cost V 5 bases and J 2 bases, with 19 bases left between them. CDR3 sequence: CASSRIAGGSPGNTIYF. The CDR3 DNA sequence: TGTGCCAGCAGCCGCATCGCGGGGGGCAGTCCTGGAAACACCATATATTTT.

The J gene is TRBJ2-7, the V gene TRBV30; 7 bases align to TRBD2. The V gene end was trimmed by 0 bases and the J gene end by 5 bases; junction bases not matched to a gene: 4. The V gene's germline CDR1 is GTSNPN and CDR2 SVGIG (reference sequence). The CDR3 covers 13 residues. As DNA, the CDR3 is TGTGCCTGGAGTGTTAGGGACTACAACGAGCAGTACTTC. This encodes CAWSVRDYNEQYF.

Only one count was recorded for this clone. This chain joins TRBV4-1 and TRBJ2-7, with TRBD2 matching over 11 bases. Per the germline V gene, CDR1 is MGHRA and CDR2 is YSYEKL. V shed 3 bases and J 4 bases; nucleotides not matched to a gene: 5. The CDR3 extends over 15 amino acids. This CDR3 is CASSHPSGRLYEQYF. CDR3 coding DNA: TGCGCCAGCAGCCACCCTAGCGGGAGGTTATACGAGCAGTACTTC.

This clone was counted only a few times. The gene calls are TRBV4-1 and TRBJ2-1; TRBD2 agrees at 10 bases. V lost 8 bases and J lost 9; bases outside the gene matches: 10. The CDR3 loop spans 14 amino acids. Germline V lookup: CDR1 MGHRA, CDR2 YSYEKL. CDR3 sequence: CASGGLAGEGEQFF. CDR3 nucleotides: TGCGCCAGCGGGGGGCTAGCGGGAGAGGGTGAGCAGTTCTTC.

The rearrangement links TRBV18 to TRBJ2-2; the D call may be TRBD1 or TRBD2 (5 bases each). V was clipped by 4 bases and J by 2 bases, with 8 bases between them. This CDR3 has 14 residues. Germline CDR1 reads KGHSH; CDR2 reads LQKENI. The CDR3 protein is CASSRDVNTGELFF. As DNA, the CDR3 is TGTGCCAGCTCACGGGACGTAAACACCGGGGAGCTGTTTTTT.

This clone was picked up one time. The chain links TRBV18 to TRBJ1-2, with D uncertain. There are 14 residues in the CDR3. Per germline, CDR1 KGHSH and CDR2 LQKENI. The V gene lost 6 bases and the J gene lost 4 bases, with 15 bases spanning the gap. In nucleotides, the CDR3 is TGTGCCAGCTCGGAGGATGGGTTAATCTATGGCTACACCTTC. Encoded protein: CASSEDGLIYGYTF.

The chain is built from TRBV9 and TRBJ2-5, with D possibly TRBD2 on 5 matching bases. The germline V and J ends were trimmed by 7 bases and 5 bases, with 15 bases remaining between them. Germline CDR1 SGDLS, CDR2 YYNGEE. The CDR3 is made up of 13 amino acids. The CDR3 loop reads CASAKGAYETQYF. CDR3 in DNA: TGTGCCAGCGCCAAGGGAGCGTATGAGACCCAGTACTTC.

In this sample, this clone turned up a few times. The V call is TRBV11-2, the J call TRBJ2-7; 8 bases map to TRBD2. With V trimmed by 4 bases and J by 5 bases, 4 bases remained unmatched. Germline V gene lookup returns CDR1 SGHAT and CDR2 FQNNGV. The CDR3 spans 13 residues. DNA for the CDR3: TGTGCCAGCAGCTCGCGGGAGGCGCACGAGCAGTACTTC. Residues: CASSSREAHEQYF.

The chain combines TRBV15 with TRBJ2-7, with TRBD2 matching over 9 bases. The CDR3 extends over 15 amino acids. The germline CDR1 and CDR2 sequences are LNHNV and YYDKDF (reference sequence). The J segment lost 6 bases and the V segment lost 0 bases, leaving 6 bases of the junction unmatched. This CDR3 reads CATSRDPSGTSEQYF. In DNA form, the CDR3 reads TGTGCCACCAGCAGAGATCCTAGCGGGACCAGCGAGCAGTACTTC. The whole variable domain, remainder taken from reference TRBV15 and TRBJ2-7, is DAMVIQNPRYQVTQFGKPVTLSCSQTLNHNVMYWYQQKSSQAPKLLFHYYDKDFNNEADTPDNFQSRRPNTSFCFLDIRSPGLGDTAMYLCATSRDPSGTSEQYFGPGTRLTVT.

This rearrangement joins TRBV25-1 to TRBJ2-7; D gene uncertain. With 5 bases removed from V and 1 base from J, the gap between germline ends came to 0 bases. The CDR3 sequence is 10 residues long. Germline V gives CDR1 MGHDK, CDR2 SYGVNS. The CDR3 DNA is TGTGCCAGCAGTTCCTACGAGCAGTACTTC. It translates to CASSSYEQYF.

The chain employs TRBV18 and TRBJ2-7; 7 nucleotides line up with TRBD2. The CDR3 has 15 residues. J gave up 4 bases and V 4 bases, and 10 bases lay outside the gene matches. Germline lookup yields CDR1 KGHSH and CDR2 LQKENI. The CDR3 loop reads CASSLPRGSVYEQYF. The CDR3 nucleotides read TGTGCCAGCTCACTCCCCCGCGGGAGTGTATACGAGCAGTACTTC.

V is TRBV9 and J is TRBJ2-3; D might be TRBD2 (6 bases). The CDR3 covers 16 residues. Germline-derived CDR1 and CDR2 are SGDLS and YYNGEE. The V end was cut by 0 bases, the J end by 1 base, with 12 bases between. CDR3 amino acids: CASSVEEGLRTDTQYF. For the CDR3, the DNA is TGTGCCAGCAGCGTAGAGGAGGGGCTTCGCACAGATACGCAGTATTTT.

V is TRBV13 and J is TRBJ2-5; the D gene is possibly TRBD1 (6 bases). The CDR3 consists of 14 residues. CDR1 is PRHDT and CDR2 is FYEKMQ in the germline V gene (reference sequence). V lost 5 bases to trimming and J lost 5 bases, with 15 bases between them. CDR3 sequence: CASSTPSTGETQYF. The CDR3 DNA is TGTGCCAGCAGCACCCCCTCGACAGGCGAGACCCAGTACTTC. The entire variable domain, with the rest obtained from reference TRBV13 and TRBJ2-5, is as follows: AAGVIQSPRHLIKEKRETATLKCYPIPRHDTVYWYQQGPGQDPQFLISFYEKMQSDKGSIPDRFSAQQFSDYHSELNMSSLELGDSALYFCASSTPSTGETQYFGPGTRLLVL.

This clone has a single count. The genes are TRBV30 and TRBJ2-1; 11 nucleotides line up with TRBD2. CDR3 length equals 14 residues. Germline V gene lookup returns CDR1 GTSNPN and CDR2 SVGIG (reference sequence). The junction had 6 bases not matched to a gene; V was cut back by 4 bases and J by 7 bases. The DNA of the CDR3 is TGTGCCTGGAACGGGGGACTAGCGGAAAATGAGCAGTTCTTC. It codes for CAWNGGLAENEQFF.